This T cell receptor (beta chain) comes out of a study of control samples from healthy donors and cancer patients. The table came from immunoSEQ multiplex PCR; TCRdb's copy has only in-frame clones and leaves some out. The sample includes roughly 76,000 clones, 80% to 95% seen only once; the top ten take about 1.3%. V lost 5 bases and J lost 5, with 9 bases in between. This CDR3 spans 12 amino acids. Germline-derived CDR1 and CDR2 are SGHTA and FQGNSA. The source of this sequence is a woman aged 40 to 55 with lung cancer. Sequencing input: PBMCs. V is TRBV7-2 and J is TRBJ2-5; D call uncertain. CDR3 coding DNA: TGTGCCAGCAGCCTCGGCCCGGAGACCCAGTACTTC. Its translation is CASSLGPETQYF.